Shown below are 9 T cell receptor beta chains from a single sample sequenced in a study of T cells in women clearing cervical HPV infection. Sequencing was performed with immunoSEQ multiplex PCR; in TCRdb, only in-frame clones are kept and a portion is missing. The listing contains 10,000 to 15,000 clones. Sequencing was performed on blood buffy coat. The receptors stem from a woman between 18 and 70 years old with a cervical HPV16 infection that either progressed to CIN3+ or cleared (not recorded which).

Note on this clone: The CDR3 end is not reached by the read, which stops 3 residues before it; the germline J gene fills it in. The gene calls are TRBV5-1 and TRBJ2-3; 7 bases match TRBD1. The ends lost 0 bases at V and 2 bases at J; junction bases unmatched: 6. The germline V gene encodes CDR1 SGHRS and CDR2 YFSETQ. This CDR3 has 16 residues. This CDR3 reads CASSLVVGGFTDTQYF. The sequenced CDR3 bases are TGCGCCAGCAGCTTGGTGGTAGGGGGCTTCACAGATACG. Full variable domain (remainder filled in from reference TRBV5-1 and TRBJ2-3): KAGVTQTPRYLIKTRGQQVTLSCSPISGHRSVSWYQQTPGQGLQFLFEYFSETQRNKGNFPGRFSGRQFSNSRSEMNVSTLELGDSALYLCASSLVVGGFTDTQYFGPGTRLTVL.

On this clone itself: The read finishes 3 residues shy of the CDR3 end, and the germline J gene is used to complete it. The chain recombines TRBV7-2 with TRBJ1-3; no reliable D call. V was trimmed by 0 bases and J by 2 bases, leaving 14 bases between them. The CDR3 length is 17 residues. Germline CDR1 reads SGHTA; CDR2 reads FQGNSA. This CDR3 reads CASSLAPGVRTGNTIYF. The CDR3 DNA, read in part, is TGTGCCAGCAGCTTAGCCCCCGGGGTGAGAACTGGAAACACC.

Points on this clone: Read data end 3 residues before the CDR3 end; the end is taken from the germline J gene. The V and J genes are TRBV30 and TRBJ1-2; perhaps TRBD1 as D (6 bases). The CDR3 is made up of 15 amino acids. With 2 bases removed from V and 5 bases from J, the gap between germline ends came to 18 bases. In germline, CDR1 is GTSNPN, CDR2 SVGIG (reference sequence). The DNA read from the CDR3 is TGTGCCTGGAGTTATGGGGGGGCTAAAGGGTATGGC. Translation gives CAWSYGGAKGYG. The complete CDR3 reads CAWSYGGAKGYGYTF.

Notes on this clone: The read gets to within 3 residues of the CDR3 end, and the germline J gene fills in the rest. The rearrangement joins TRBV7-9 to TRBJ2-3, with 8 bases fitting TRBD1. V lost 5 bases and J lost 4; bases outside the gene matches: 8. CDR3 size: 15 residues. Looked up from germline, CDR1 is SEHNR and CDR2 is FQNEAQ (reference sequence). Incomplete CDR3 DNA: TGTGCCAGCAGCCCCAGGGGGCGCGACGCAGATACG. Translating gives CASSPRGRDADT. The CDR3 in its entirety is CASSPRGRDADTQYF.

Points on this clone: The read gets to within 3 residues of the CDR3 end, and the germline J gene fills in the rest. The chain couples TRBV28 to TRBJ2-7; D is ambiguous. Trimming stripped 1 base from V and 4 bases from J, with 8 bases between. This CDR3 comprises 13 residues. CDR1 is MDHEN and CDR2 is SYDVKM in the germline V gene. The part of the CDR3 DNA that was read is TGTGCCAGCAGTTTATCCCAGGCTTACGAG. Protein: CASSLSQAYE. The full CDR3 protein reads CASSLSQAYEQYF.

Points on this clone: The observed sequence ends 3 residues before the CDR3 terminus, with the missing tail filled in from the germline J gene. V usage is TRBV30 and J usage is TRBJ2-7, with D perhaps matching TRBD1 (6 bases). The V end lost 0 bases, the J end lost 2 bases, and 23 bases lay between the germline ends. Per germline, CDR1 GTSNPN and CDR2 SVGIG (reference sequence). The CDR3 sequence is 18 residues long. The CDR3 protein is CAWSVTPGRGSRAYEQYF. CDR3 DNA, as far as it was read: TGTGCCTGGAGTGTTACTCCCGGCAGGGGCTCTCGGGCCTACGAG.

Points on this clone: The observed sequence ends 3 residues before the CDR3 terminus, with the missing tail filled in from the germline J gene. This chain connects TRBV5-4 to TRBJ1-1, with a weak D call TRBD1 (6 bases). The CDR3 has 14 amino acids. V was pared by 2 bases and J by 7 bases, with 15 bases between. In germline, CDR1 is SGHNT, CDR2 YYREEE (reference sequence). Here the CDR3 reads CASSFEIGQFEAFF. The covered CDR3 bases are TGTGCCAGCAGCTTCGAAATCGGACAGTTTGAA.

To note about this clone: The CDR3 end lies 3 residues beyond the end of the read and is filled in from the germline J gene. This chain connects TRBV6-1 to TRBJ1-3; the D is unclear. V dropped 0 bases and J dropped 0 bases, with 6 bases sitting between them. The CDR3 has 15 amino acids. CDR1 is MNHNS and CDR2 is SASEGT in the germline V gene. CDR3 DNA (partial): TGTGCCAGCAGTGAAGCAGGGCGCTCTGGAAACACC. Encoded protein: CASSEAGRSGNT. The entire CDR3 reads CASSEAGRSGNTIYF.

Remarks on this clone: The CDR3 is cut off 3 residues early in the read; its end comes from the germline J gene. The genes are TRBV12-5 and TRBJ1-1, with D maybe TRBD1 (5 bases). This CDR3 contains 14 residues. With 3 bases removed from V and 1 base from J, the gap between germline ends came to 9 bases. Germline loops: CDR1 LGHNT, CDR2 FRNRAP. The CDR3 bases that were read are TGTGCTAGTGGTTTAGAGGGGCGGAACACTGAA. Translated: CASGLEGRNTE. The CDR3 in its entirety is CASGLEGRNTEAFF.